Included here is one TCR beta chain sequence, with context. Its antigen is not yet known. No per-base quality is available; no much larger clone lies one base away. CDR1 and CDR2, per the germline V gene, are SGHTA and FQGNSA. There are 14 amino acids in the CDR3, from cysteine to phenylalanine inclusive. The retained sequence is limited to the CDR3, 42 bases, with the frame set at the first base. V is cut back by 5 bases and J by 5 bases, with 4 bases in the junction unmatched. TCRbeta CDR3 regions were amplified from genomic DNA using the immunoSEQ Assay, a bias-controlled multiplex PCR. In the paper's pipeline: The number of nucleated cells in each sample was estimated from the amplification of reference gene primers within the assay. To quantify the absolute abundance of each unique TCRbeta CDR3 rearrangement, sequence reads were collapsed and filtered. For each sample, productive Simpson clonality was calculated as the square root of Simpson's diversity index over productive rearrangements. Imported from immuneACCESS, the table was reduced by TCRdb to in-frame sequences with V and J called. These copies leave out some clones; in studies compared against another copy, an unresolved V gene accounts for under half, and the cause of the remainder is not known. That table is the source of V, J and clone size, and D and trimming were worked out from the DNA. In all, the sample holds more than 250,000 clones, and around 86% of those were seen once. 1% of the sample goes to the ten largest clones.

Collaborating institutions collected whole blood in K2EDTA tubes following their own protocols. For TCRbeta analysis, collaborators shipped samples as frozen whole blood, isolated PBMCs, or DNA extracted from either of those sample types. The data were obtained in a study of blood T cell repertoires in COVID-19 (dated by TCRdb to the early 2020s). For context, the study as a whole: Samples covering the acute and convalescent phases of COVID-19 were provided by collaborators in the United States, Italy and Spain. The samples were drawn from the first 160 participants of the ongoing ImmuneRACE study and from 1,200 or so subjects provided by 6 global collaborators. Deeply sampled blood TCRbeta repertoires from subjects exposed to, actively infected with, or recovered from COVID-19 were included in the dataset. Where HLA class I and class II types were available, the types were taken from metadata supplied by the sample provider, not from assay-based typing. A freely available public database, intended as a resource for researchers studying the immune response to SARS-CoV-2, is where the repertoires were released. Sample metadata almost always included a de-identified subject ID, COVID-19 status, age in years and sex. The material from the prospective study consisted of cDNA or gDNA derived from T cells, B-cell-depleted T cells, or PBMCs.

General findings and caveats noted by the study authors: How much clinical and demographic metadata was included differed by source and by participant, and the metadata was provided uncurated.

The receptor chain draws on TRBV7-2 and TRBJ2-5, with 11 bases in between that match TRBD2. Sequenced material: peripheral blood. This TCR derives from a man in his fifties or sixties with active or convalescent COVID-19. For the CDR3, the sequence is CASSVSGGAETQYF. Here is the DNA: TGTGCCAGCAGCGTTAGCGGGGGGGCCGAGACCCAGTACTTC. The full variable domain, with segments outside the CDR3 supplied by the reference TRBV7-2 and TRBJ2-5 proteins, appears as GAGVSQSPSNKVTEKGKDVELRCDPISGHTALYWYRQSLGQGLEFLIYFQGNSAPDKSGLPSDRFSAERTGGSVSTLTIQRTQQEDSAVYLCASSVSGGAETQYFGPGTRLLVL.